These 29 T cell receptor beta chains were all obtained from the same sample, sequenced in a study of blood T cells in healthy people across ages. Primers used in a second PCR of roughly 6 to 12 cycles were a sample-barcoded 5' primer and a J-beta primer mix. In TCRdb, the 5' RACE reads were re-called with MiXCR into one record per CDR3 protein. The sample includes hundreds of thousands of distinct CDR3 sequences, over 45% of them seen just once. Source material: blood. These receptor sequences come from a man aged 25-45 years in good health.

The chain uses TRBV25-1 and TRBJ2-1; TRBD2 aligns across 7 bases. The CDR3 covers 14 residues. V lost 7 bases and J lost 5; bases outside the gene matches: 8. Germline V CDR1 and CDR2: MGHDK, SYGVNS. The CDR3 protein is CASKWRESDNEQFF. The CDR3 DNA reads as TGTGCCAGCAAGTGGCGGGAGTCCGACAATGAGCAGTTCTTC.

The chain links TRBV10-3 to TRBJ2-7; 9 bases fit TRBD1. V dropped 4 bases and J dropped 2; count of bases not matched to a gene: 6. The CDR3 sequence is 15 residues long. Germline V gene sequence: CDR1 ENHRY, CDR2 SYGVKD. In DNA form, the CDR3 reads TGTGCCATCAGTGTAACAGGGGGCGCAACCTACGAGCAGTACTTC. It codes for CAISVTGGATYEQYF.

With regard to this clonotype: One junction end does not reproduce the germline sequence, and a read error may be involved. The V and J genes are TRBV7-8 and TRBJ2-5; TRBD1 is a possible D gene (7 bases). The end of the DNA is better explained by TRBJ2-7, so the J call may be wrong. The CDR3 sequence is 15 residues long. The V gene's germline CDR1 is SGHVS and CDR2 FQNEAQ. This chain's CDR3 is CAGSIVRGTAYEQYF. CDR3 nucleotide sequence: TGTGCCGGCAGCATAGTCCGCGGGACAGCCTACGAGCAGTACTTC.

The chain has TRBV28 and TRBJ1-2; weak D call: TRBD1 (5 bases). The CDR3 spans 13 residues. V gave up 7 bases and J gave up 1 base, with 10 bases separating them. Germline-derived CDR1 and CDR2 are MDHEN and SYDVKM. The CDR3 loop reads CASTAGGNYGYTF. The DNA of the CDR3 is TGTGCCAGCACCGCGGGGGGTAACTATGGCTACACCTTC.

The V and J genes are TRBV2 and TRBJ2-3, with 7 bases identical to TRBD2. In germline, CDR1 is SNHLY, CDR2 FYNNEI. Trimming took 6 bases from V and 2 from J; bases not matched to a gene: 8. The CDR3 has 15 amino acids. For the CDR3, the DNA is TGTGCCAGCAGCGCGACTAGCAGCTACACAGATACGCAGTATTTT. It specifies CASSATSSYTDTQYF.

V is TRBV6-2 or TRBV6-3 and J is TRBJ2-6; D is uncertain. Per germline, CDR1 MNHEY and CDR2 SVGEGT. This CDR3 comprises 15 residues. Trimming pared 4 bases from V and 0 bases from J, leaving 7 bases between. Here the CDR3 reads CASSLRYSGANVLTF. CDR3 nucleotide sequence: TGTGCCAGCAGTTTGCGTTACTCTGGGGCCAACGTCCTGACTTTC.

CDR3 amino acids: CASSKENLGREEQFF. The CDR3 DNA is TGTGCCAGCAGCAAAGAGAACCTAGGGCGGGAGGAGCAGTTCTTC. V gene TRBV21-1 combines with J gene TRBJ2-1; the DNA was not compared with TRBD2, the D call given in the table. TRBV21-1 is a pseudogene segment. The CDR3 is 15 residues long.

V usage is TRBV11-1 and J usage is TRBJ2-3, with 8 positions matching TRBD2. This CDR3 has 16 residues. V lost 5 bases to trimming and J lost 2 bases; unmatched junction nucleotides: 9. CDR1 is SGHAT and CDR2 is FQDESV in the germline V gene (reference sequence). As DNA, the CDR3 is TGTGCCAGCAGCAACCGCGGGGGGAGCTACACAGATACGCAGTATTTT. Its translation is CASSNRGGSYTDTQYF.

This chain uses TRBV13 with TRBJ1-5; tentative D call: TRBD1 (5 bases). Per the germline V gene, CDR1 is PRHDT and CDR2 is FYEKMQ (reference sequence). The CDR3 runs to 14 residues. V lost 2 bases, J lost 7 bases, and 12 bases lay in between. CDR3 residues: CASSLWGERQPQHF. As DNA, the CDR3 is TGTGCCAGCAGCTTATGGGGCGAAAGGCAGCCCCAGCATTTT.

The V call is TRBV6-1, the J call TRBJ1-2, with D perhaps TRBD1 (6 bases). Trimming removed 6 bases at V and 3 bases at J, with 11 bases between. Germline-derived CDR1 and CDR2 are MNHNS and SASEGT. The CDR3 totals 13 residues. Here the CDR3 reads CASSTQGHYGYTF. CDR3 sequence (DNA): TGTGCCAGCAGCACACAGGGACACTATGGCTACACCTTC.

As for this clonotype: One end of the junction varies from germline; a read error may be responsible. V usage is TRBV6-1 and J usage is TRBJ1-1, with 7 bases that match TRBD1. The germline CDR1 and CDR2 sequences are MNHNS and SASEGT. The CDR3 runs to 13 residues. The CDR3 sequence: CASTRQGGTEAFF. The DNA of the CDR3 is TGCGCCAGCACAAGACAGGGAGGCACTGAAGCTTTCTTT.

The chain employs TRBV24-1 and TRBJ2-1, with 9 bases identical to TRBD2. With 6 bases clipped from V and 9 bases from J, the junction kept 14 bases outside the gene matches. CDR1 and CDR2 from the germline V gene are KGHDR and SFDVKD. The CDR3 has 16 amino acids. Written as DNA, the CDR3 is TGTGCCACCAGTAGGTCCCGCGGGAGGGCCAATAGTGAGCAGTTCTTC. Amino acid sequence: CATSRSRGRANSEQFF.

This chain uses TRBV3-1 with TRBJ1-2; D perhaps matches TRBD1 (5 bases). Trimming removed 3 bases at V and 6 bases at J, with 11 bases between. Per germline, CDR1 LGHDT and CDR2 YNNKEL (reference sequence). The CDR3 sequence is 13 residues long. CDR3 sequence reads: CASSQSTAHGYTF. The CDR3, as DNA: TGTGCCAGCAGCCAGTCGACAGCTCATGGCTACACCTTC.

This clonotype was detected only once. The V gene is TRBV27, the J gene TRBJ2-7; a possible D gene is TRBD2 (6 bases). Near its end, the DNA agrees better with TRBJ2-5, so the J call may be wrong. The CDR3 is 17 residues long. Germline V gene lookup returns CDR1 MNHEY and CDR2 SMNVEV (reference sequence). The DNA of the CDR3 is TGTGCCAGCAGTTCGATAGTCGTTTGCGGGGTACAAGAGACCCAGTACTTC. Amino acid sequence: CASSSIVVCGVQETQYF.

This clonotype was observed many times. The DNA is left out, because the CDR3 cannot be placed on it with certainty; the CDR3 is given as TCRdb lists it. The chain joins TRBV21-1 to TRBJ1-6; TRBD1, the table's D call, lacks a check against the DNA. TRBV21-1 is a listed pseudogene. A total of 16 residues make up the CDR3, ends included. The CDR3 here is CASSPYWGQGNSPLHF.

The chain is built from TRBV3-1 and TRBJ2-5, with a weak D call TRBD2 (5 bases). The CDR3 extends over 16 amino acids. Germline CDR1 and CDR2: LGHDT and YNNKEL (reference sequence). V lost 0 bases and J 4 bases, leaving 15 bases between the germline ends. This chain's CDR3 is CASSQDAASRPETQYF. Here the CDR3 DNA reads TGTGCCAGCAGCCAAGATGCAGCTAGCCGCCCAGAGACCCAGTACTTC.

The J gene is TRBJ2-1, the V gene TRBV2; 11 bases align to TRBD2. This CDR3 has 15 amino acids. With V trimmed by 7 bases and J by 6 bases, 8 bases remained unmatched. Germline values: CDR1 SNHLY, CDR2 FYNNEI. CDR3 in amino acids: CASTLRGTSGNEQFF. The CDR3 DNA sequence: TGTGCCAGCACCCTTCGGGGGACTAGCGGCAATGAGCAGTTCTTC.

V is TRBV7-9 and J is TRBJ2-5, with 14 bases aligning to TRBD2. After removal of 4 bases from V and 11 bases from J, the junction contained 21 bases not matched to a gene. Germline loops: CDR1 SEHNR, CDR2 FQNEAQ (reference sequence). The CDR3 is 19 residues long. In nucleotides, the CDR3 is TGTGCCAGCAGCTCCTCGACTAGCGGGAGGGCCGAATCTCGGAATGAGCAGTACTTC. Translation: CASSSSTSGRAESRNEQYF.

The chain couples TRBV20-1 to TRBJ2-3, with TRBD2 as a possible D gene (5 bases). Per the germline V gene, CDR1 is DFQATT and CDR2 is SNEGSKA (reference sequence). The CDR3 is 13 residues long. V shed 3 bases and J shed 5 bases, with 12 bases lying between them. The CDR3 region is CSARYGGGDTQYF. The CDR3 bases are TGCAGTGCTAGGTACGGAGGCGGAGATACGCAGTATTTT.

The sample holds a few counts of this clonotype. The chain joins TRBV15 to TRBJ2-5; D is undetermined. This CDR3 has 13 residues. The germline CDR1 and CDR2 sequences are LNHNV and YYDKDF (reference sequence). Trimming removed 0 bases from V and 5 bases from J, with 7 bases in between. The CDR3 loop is CATSRDPAETQYF. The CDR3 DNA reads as TGTGCCACCAGCAGAGATCCGGCCGAGACCCAGTACTTC.

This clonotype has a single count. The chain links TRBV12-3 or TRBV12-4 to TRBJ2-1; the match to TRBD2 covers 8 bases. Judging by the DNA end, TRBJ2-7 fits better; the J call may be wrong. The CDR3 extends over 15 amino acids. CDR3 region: CASRFSGTVYNEQYF. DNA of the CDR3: TGTGCCAGCAGGTTTAGCGGGACGGTGTACAATGAGCAGTACTTC.

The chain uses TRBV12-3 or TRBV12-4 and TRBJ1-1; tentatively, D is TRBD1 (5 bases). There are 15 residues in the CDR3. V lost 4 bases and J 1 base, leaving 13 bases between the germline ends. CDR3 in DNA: TGTGCCAGCAGTTCCCAGGGCTGGGGGAACACTGAAGCTTTCTTT. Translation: CASSSQGWGNTEAFF.

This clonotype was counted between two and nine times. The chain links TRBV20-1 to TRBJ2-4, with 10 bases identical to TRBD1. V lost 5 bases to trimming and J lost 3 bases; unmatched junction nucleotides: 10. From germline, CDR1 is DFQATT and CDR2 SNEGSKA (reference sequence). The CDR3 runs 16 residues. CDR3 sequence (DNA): TGCAGTGCTGACTCCGGGACAGGGGCGATCAAAAACATTCAGTACTTC. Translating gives CSADSGTGAIKNIQYF.

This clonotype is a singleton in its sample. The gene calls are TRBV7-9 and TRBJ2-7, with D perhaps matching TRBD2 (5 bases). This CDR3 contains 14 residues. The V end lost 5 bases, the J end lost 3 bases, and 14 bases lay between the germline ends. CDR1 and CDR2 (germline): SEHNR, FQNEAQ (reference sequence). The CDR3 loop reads CASSPPRGFYEQYF. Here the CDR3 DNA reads TGTGCCAGCAGCCCTCCCCGGGGATTCTACGAGCAGTACTTC.

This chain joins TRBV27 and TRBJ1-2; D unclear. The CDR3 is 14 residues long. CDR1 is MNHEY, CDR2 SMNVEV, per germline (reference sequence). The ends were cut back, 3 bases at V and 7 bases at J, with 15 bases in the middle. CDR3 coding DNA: TGTGCCAGCAGTTTTTCGAGGGATTCTGGTGGCTACACCTTC. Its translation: CASSFSRDSGGYTF.

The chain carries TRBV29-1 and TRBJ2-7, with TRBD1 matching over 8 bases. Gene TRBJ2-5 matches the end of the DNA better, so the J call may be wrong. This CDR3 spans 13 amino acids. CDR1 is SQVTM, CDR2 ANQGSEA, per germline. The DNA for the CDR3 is TGCAGCGTTGAGTCAGGGGGCACTAAGACCCAGTACTTC. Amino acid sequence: CSVESGGTKTQYF.

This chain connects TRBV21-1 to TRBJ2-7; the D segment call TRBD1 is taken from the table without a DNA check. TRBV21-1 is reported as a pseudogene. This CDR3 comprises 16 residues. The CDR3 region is CASSKAGGGKGYEQYF. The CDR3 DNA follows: TGTGCCAGCAGCAAAGCAGGTGGCGGGAAGGGCTACGAGCAGTACTTC.

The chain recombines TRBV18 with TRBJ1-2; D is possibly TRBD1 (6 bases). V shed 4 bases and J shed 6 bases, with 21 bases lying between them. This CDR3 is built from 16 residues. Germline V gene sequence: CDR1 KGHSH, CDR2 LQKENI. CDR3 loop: CASSQSRIGQTHGYTF. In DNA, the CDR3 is TGTGCCAGCTCACAATCAAGGATCGGACAGACCCATGGCTACACCTTC.

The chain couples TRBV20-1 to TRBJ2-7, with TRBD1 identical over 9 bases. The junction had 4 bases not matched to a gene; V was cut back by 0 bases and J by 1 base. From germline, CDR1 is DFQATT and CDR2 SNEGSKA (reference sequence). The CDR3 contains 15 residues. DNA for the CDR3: TGCAGTGCTAGAGACCCTGGGACAGGGTCCTACGAGCAGTACTTC. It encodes CSARDPGTGSYEQYF.